Reported below is one T cell receptor beta chain. Looked up from germline, CDR1 is SNHLY and CDR2 is FYNNEI. The CDR3 extends over 16 amino acids. Trimming cost V 0 bases and J 7 bases, with 16 bases left between them. Sample-barcoded 5' priming and a J-beta primer mix drove a second PCR of 7 to 11 cycles. TCRdb re-derived calls from the 5' RACE reads in MiXCR, one entry per CDR3 protein. The sample records 550,000 to 600,000 distinct CDR3 sequences, less than 60% being singletons. This sample is drawn from a study of blood T cells in healthy people across ages. This TCR was sampled from a man of 80 years or more in good health. The sequencing input was blood. The genes are TRBV2 and TRBJ1-5; D may be TRBD1 (6 bases). The CDR3 sequence: CASSEALRGSEQPQHF. The CDR3 DNA follows: TGTGCCAGCAGTGAAGCGCTTAGGGGGTCGGAGCAGCCCCAGCATTTT. Full variable domain (outside the CDR3, taken from reference TRBV2 and TRBJ1-5): EPEVTQTPSHQVTQMGQEVILRCVPISNHLYFYWYRQILGQKVEFLVSFYNNEISEKSEIFDDQFSVERPDGSNFTLKIRSTKLEDSAMYFCASSEALRGSEQPQHFGDGTRLSIL.